This passage covers 32 T cell receptor beta chains from one sample sequenced in a study of T cell responses to AZD1222 COVID-19 vaccine. Assay: immunoSEQ multiplex PCR; the TCRdb copy retains only in-frame clones and omits some. This sample has around 150,000 clones, with approximately 92% found just once. This specimen consisted of peripheral blood, obtained 28 days after the second AZD1222 dose. The receptors originated from an adult who received the AZD1222 COVID-19 vaccine.

V is TRBV29-1 and J is TRBJ2-2, with D possibly TRBD1 on 5 matching bases. Germline V gene data show CDR1 as SQVTM and CDR2 as ANQGSEA. This CDR3 has 17 amino acids. V was pared by 6 bases and J by 0 bases, with 20 bases between. The CDR3 spells CSVRHRPQTSNTGELFF. The CDR3 coding sequence is TGCAGCGTGAGGCACAGGCCTCAAACGTCGAACACCGGGGAGCTGTTTTTT.

The chain employs TRBV10-1 and TRBJ1-1; no definite D call. The CDR3 has 14 amino acids. Trimming stripped 3 bases from V and 0 bases from J, with 8 bases between. The germline CDR1 and CDR2 sequences are WNHNN and SYGVQD (reference sequence). In DNA, the CDR3 is TGCGCCAGCAGTGACCCAGGAGTGAACACTGAAGCTTTCTTT. This sequence encodes CASSDPGVNTEAFF.

This chain connects TRBV5-1 to TRBJ2-7, with 8 bases lining up with TRBD1. The germline CDR1 and CDR2 sequences are SGHRS and YFSETQ. The CDR3 length is 14 residues. Germline trimming cut 4 bases from V and 1 base from J; bases unmatched to any gene: 4. DNA of the CDR3: TGCGCCAGCAGCCCCGGGGACAGGTCCTACGAGCAGTACTTC. Protein product: CASSPGDRSYEQYF.

The sample holds a few counts of this clone. The rearrangement links TRBV10-3 to TRBJ1-6, with 9 bases lining up with TRBD1. Germline CDR1 ENHRY, CDR2 SYGVKD. V shed 0 bases, J shed 6 bases, and the junction held 3 bases outside the gene matches. CDR3 length: 16 amino acids. The CDR3 spells CAISESGTGINSPLHF. CDR3 DNA: TGTGCCATCAGTGAGTCCGGGACAGGGATTAATTCACCCCTCCACTTT.

This chain connects TRBV6-6 to TRBJ2-1, with 9 nucleotides matching TRBD1. The length of the CDR3 is 13 residues. J gave up 4 bases and V 6 bases, and 1 base lay outside the gene matches. CDR1 is MNHNY and CDR2 is SVGAGI in the germline V gene (reference sequence). The DNA of the CDR3 is TGTGCCAGCAGGGGACAGGGTTACAATGAGCAGTTCTTC. This sequence encodes CASRGQGYNEQFF.

The chain couples TRBV5-5 to TRBJ2-7; 12 bases are a match to TRBD2. Per germline, CDR1 SGHKS and CDR2 YYEKEE (reference sequence). J was trimmed by 5 bases and V by 8 bases; bases with no gene match: 8. This CDR3 contains 14 residues. Here the CDR3 DNA reads TGTGCCAGTTCCCTAGCGGGAGGGTTGAACGAGCAGTACTTC. This encodes CASSLAGGLNEQYF.

The rearrangement joins TRBV10-1 to TRBJ2-1; 15 bases align to TRBD2. Trimming cost V 3 bases and J 7 bases; bases outside gene matches: 4. The germline V gene encodes CDR1 WNHNN and CDR2 SYGVQD (reference sequence). This CDR3 contains 16 residues. CDR3 bases: TGCGCCAGCAGTGAAGGGACTAGCGGGAGGAGAAATGAGCAGTTCTTC. Translated, it gives CASSEGTSGRRNEQFF.

The chain joins TRBV29-1 to TRBJ1-2; weak D call: TRBD1 (5 bases). V was trimmed by 6 bases and J by 5 bases, leaving 16 bases between them. CDR3 length: 13 amino acids. Germline V gene lookup returns CDR1 SQVTM and CDR2 ANQGSEA. The CDR3 is CSVGLQGRYGYTF. The CDR3 DNA sequence: TGCAGCGTGGGGTTGCAGGGAAGGTATGGCTACACCTTC.

The CDR3 here is CATSDPGQGTTGELFF. As DNA, the CDR3 is TGTGCCACCAGTGATCCGGGACAGGGGACCACCGGGGAGCTGTTTTTT. The chain couples TRBV24-1 to TRBJ2-2; 10 bases are shared with TRBD1. Germline trimming cut 3 bases from V and 4 bases from J; bases unmatched to any gene: 4. Looked up from germline, CDR1 is KGHDR and CDR2 is SFDVKD. The CDR3 is 16 amino acids.

CDR3 DNA sequence: TGTGCCAGTACCACCGGGACAGGGGGTTTTTGGTATGGCTACACCTTC. It yields the protein CASTTGTGGFWYGYTF. The V call is TRBV19, the J call TRBJ1-2; 11 positions agree with TRBD1. V shed 7 bases and J 5 bases; nucleotides not matched to a gene: 12. CDR1 and CDR2 from the germline V gene are LNHDA and SQIVND (reference sequence). CDR3 length: 16 residues.

This clone was counted a few times. The gene calls are TRBV7-2 and TRBJ2-7; 13 bases fit TRBD2. The CDR3 sequence is 16 residues long. CDR1 and CDR2 (germline): SGHTA, FQGNSA. V lost 4 bases to trimming and J lost 6 bases; unmatched junction nucleotides: 9. The CDR3 sequence is CASSSGLAGAVGEQYF. In DNA, the CDR3 is TGTGCCAGCAGCTCCGGACTAGCGGGAGCAGTAGGCGAGCAGTACTTC.

The gene calls are TRBV6-5 and TRBJ1-5; 7 bases are a match to TRBD1. Germline CDR1 is MNHEY and CDR2 is SVGAGI. Germline trimming cut 2 bases from V and 6 bases from J; bases unmatched to any gene: 10. This CDR3 has 16 residues. The CDR3 here is CASSYHRGRDPQPQHF. The CDR3, as DNA: TGTGCCAGCAGTTACCACAGGGGCCGAGACCCTCAGCCCCAGCATTTT.

J is TRBJ1-1 and V is TRBV9; D perhaps matches TRBD1 (6 bases). The CDR3 is 17 amino acids. Per the germline V gene, CDR1 is SGDLS and CDR2 is YYNGEE. V lost 3 bases, J lost 5 bases, and 23 bases lay in between. The CDR3 sequence: CASSEAQGLRVGTEAFF. In DNA, the CDR3 is TGTGCCAGCAGCGAGGCCCAGGGGCTGAGGGTTGGAACTGAAGCTTTCTTT. Combining the CDR3 with reference TRBV9 and TRBJ1-1 gives the whole variable domain DSGVTQTPKHLITATGQRVTLRCSPRSGDLSVYWYQQSLDQGLQFLIQYYNGEERAKGNILERFSAQQFPDLHSELNLSSLELGDSALYFCASSEAQGLRVGTEAFFGQGTRLTVV.

This clone was observed once. This rearrangement joins TRBV3-1 (or the pseudogene TRBV3-2) to TRBJ1-2; D not certain. The CDR3 totals 14 residues. Germline V gives CDR1 LGHDT, CDR2 YNNKEL (reference sequence). The V and J ends lost 1 base and 8 bases respectively, with 14 bases between them. The CDR3 spells CASSQAGKTMGYTF. CDR3 in DNA: TGTGCCAGCAGCCAAGCCGGTAAAACTATGGGCTACACCTTC.

Notes on this clone: At one end the junction does not follow the germline gene, possibly because of a read error. This sequence joins TRBV6-5 and TRBJ1-1; D uncertain. Looked up from germline, CDR1 is MNHEY and CDR2 is SVGAGI. The CDR3 length is 12 residues. The CDR3 region is CASIYGPNEAFF. As DNA, the CDR3 is TGTGCCAGCATTTACGGCCCGAATGAAGCTTTCTTT.

With respect to this clone: The same CDR3 also results from other DNA sequences found in this sample. The chain is built from TRBV12-3 or TRBV12-4 and TRBJ1-1; D unresolved. Trimming removed 3 bases from V and 7 bases from J, with 6 bases in between. There are 11 residues in the CDR3. The CDR3 sequence is CASSFGGEAFF. In DNA form, the CDR3 reads TGTGCCAGCAGTTTTGGCGGTGAAGCTTTCTTT.

This clone was seen only once. This chain joins TRBV11-2 and TRBJ1-3, with 7 positions matching TRBD1. There are 17 residues in the CDR3. CDR1 is SGHAT and CDR2 is FQNNGV in the germline V gene. J was trimmed by 0 bases and V by 6 bases; bases with no gene match: 11. Written as DNA, the CDR3 is TGTGCCAGCAGGGGGTATAGGGACAGCTACTCTGGAAACACCATATATTTT. It encodes CASRGYRDSYSGNTIYF.

The V call is TRBV21-1, the J call TRBJ2-7; the table assigns TRBD1, which was not confirmed against the DNA. TRBV21-1 is given as a pseudogene. This CDR3 is built from 15 residues. Here the CDR3 reads CASSGYRGASYEQYF. CDR3 in DNA: TGTGCCAGCAGCGGCTACAGGGGGGCGTCGTACGAGCAGTACTTC.

The V gene is TRBV29-1, the J gene TRBJ2-4, with a tentative D call TRBD1 (5 bases). Germline-derived CDR1 and CDR2 are SQVTM and ANQGSEA. CDR3 size: 9 residues. V lost 3 bases and J 13 bases, leaving 7 bases between the germline ends. CDR3 in DNA: TGCAGCGTTGAGCCAGGGCAGTACTTC. Its translation is CSVEPGQYF.

The chain uses TRBV7-2 and TRBJ2-1; D gene ambiguous. CDR1 SGHTA and CDR2 FQGNSA come from the germline V gene. The CDR3 runs 14 residues. Trimming took off 0 bases at V and 10 bases at J, with 13 bases between the two ends. CDR3 loop: CASSLASIGTEQFF. The CDR3 bases are TGTGCCAGCAGCTTAGCAAGTATCGGCACCGAGCAGTTCTTC.

This rearrangement joins TRBV2 to TRBJ2-6; tentatively, D is TRBD2 (6 bases). The V end was cut by 8 bases, the J end by 1 base, with 9 bases between. Per germline, CDR1 SNHLY and CDR2 FYNNEI. This CDR3 spans 14 amino acids. The CDR3 DNA reads as TGTGCCAGCTTGGAGGGATCTGGGGCCAACGTCCTGACTTTC. Translated: CASLEGSGANVLTF.

The V call is TRBV20-1, the J call TRBJ2-7; D gene unclear. V lost 5 bases to trimming and J lost 6 bases, with 11 bases between them. The CDR3 is 11 amino acids. CDR1 and CDR2 from the germline V gene are DFQATT and SNEGSKA (reference sequence). The CDR3 DNA reads TGCAGTGCTCGCCCCGGCTCCGAGCAGTACTTC. Translating it yields CSARPGSEQYF.

This clone was observed many times. The rearrangement joins TRBV19 to TRBJ1-5; D not resolved. The germline gives CDR1 LNHDA, CDR2 SQIVND (reference sequence). V lost 3 bases, J lost 5 bases, and 11 bases lay in between. The CDR3 is 14 amino acids. In nucleotides, the CDR3 is TGTGCCAGTAGTATTGGAGGGAGAGATCAGCCCCAGCATTTT. It specifies CASSIGGRDQPQHF.

The chain links TRBV5-6 to TRBJ2-2, with unresolved D. CDR1 SGHDT and CDR2 YYEEEE come from the germline V gene. The CDR3 is 14 residues long. Trimming stripped 0 bases from V and 4 bases from J, with 7 bases between. In nucleotides, the CDR3 is TGTGCCAGCAGCTTGGGGTCCTTCACCGGGGAGCTGTTTTTT. Encoded protein: CASSLGSFTGELFF.

The V call is TRBV24-1, the J call TRBJ1-2; 10 bases match TRBD1. Germline lookup yields CDR1 KGHDR and CDR2 SFDVKD. The V and J ends lost 4 bases and 8 bases, in that order; junction bases with no gene match: 9. The CDR3 contains 15 residues. CDR3 loop: CATSDPRQGADGYTF. In DNA, the CDR3 is TGTGCCACCAGTGACCCCCGACAGGGGGCTGACGGCTACACCTTC.

The chain uses TRBV5-4 and TRBJ2-2; D gene ambiguous. This CDR3 comprises 16 residues. V was trimmed by 1 base and J by 2 bases, leaving 12 bases between them. The germline CDR1 and CDR2 sequences are SGHNT and YYREEE (reference sequence). This chain's CDR3 is CASSLPENSNTGELFF. Here the CDR3 DNA reads TGTGCCAGCAGCTTGCCCGAAAATAGTAACACCGGGGAGCTGTTTTTT.

The genes are TRBV3-1 (or the pseudogene TRBV3-2) and TRBJ1-1; a possible D gene is TRBD1 (6 bases). The CDR3 is made up of 15 amino acids. CDR1 is LGHDT and CDR2 is YNNKEL in the germline V gene (reference sequence). The germline V and J ends were trimmed by 4 bases and 5 bases, with 17 bases remaining between them. DNA for the CDR3: TGTGCCAGCAGCCGTAGGGACACCGGGACGACTGAAGCTTTCTTT. This sequence encodes CASSRRDTGTTEAFF.

This chain uses TRBV5-5 with TRBJ1-3; 9 bases line up with TRBD1. The CDR3 length is 17 residues. Trimming at V came to 4 bases and at J to 0 bases, leaving 8 bases not matched to a gene. From germline, CDR1 is SGHKS and CDR2 YYEKEE (reference sequence). The CDR3 DNA sequence: TGTGCCAGCAGCCCCCGGGACAGGGTTATCTCTGGAAACACCATATATTTT. Residues: CASSPRDRVISGNTIYF.

The rearrangement links TRBV19 to TRBJ2-5, with TRBD2 matching over 8 bases. V trimming: 3 bases; J trimming: 1 base; junction bases outside the gene matches: 4. CDR1 LNHDA and CDR2 SQIVND come from the germline V gene (reference sequence). The CDR3 runs to 15 residues. CDR3 in DNA: TGTGCCAGTAGTATGTGGACTAGCCTCCAAGAGACCCAGTACTTC. Protein product: CASSMWTSLQETQYF. The full variable domain, its missing parts supplied by reference TRBV19 and TRBJ2-5, is DGGITQSPKYLFRKEGQNVTLSCEQNLNHDAMYWYRQDPGQGLRLIYYSQIVNDFQKGDIAEGYSVSREKKESFPLTVTSAQKNPTAFYLCASSMWTSLQETQYFGPGTRLLVL.

This clone was seen a single time. The rearrangement uses TRBV12-3 or TRBV12-4 and TRBJ2-2, with D unresolved. The CDR3 is 12 residues long. V gave up 4 bases and J gave up 3 bases, with 3 bases separating them. In DNA form, the CDR3 reads TGTGCCAGCAGTTCTTACACCGGGGAGCTGTTTTTT. As protein: CASSSYTGELFF.

Here the CDR3 DNA reads TGTGCCAGCACCCCAGCCACGACAGGGGGGCCCTACGAGCAGTACTTC. Translating gives CASTPATTGGPYEQYF. The J gene is TRBJ2-7, the V gene TRBV7-9, with 9 bases fitting TRBD1. J gave up 2 bases and V 7 bases, and 12 bases lay outside the gene matches. This CDR3 is built from 16 residues. Germline V lookup: CDR1 SEHNR, CDR2 FQNEAQ (reference sequence).

The V call is TRBV6-5, the J call TRBJ1-2, with a tentative D call TRBD1 (5 bases). Germline values: CDR1 MNHEY, CDR2 SVGAGI. Trimming took off 8 bases at V and 4 bases at J, with 20 bases between the two ends. CDR3 size: 15 residues. CDR3 nucleotide sequence: TGTGCCAGCGCCAGAGGGGCGCTACCTTTCTATGGCTACACCTTC. This encodes CASARGALPFYGYTF.